Below, 28 T cell receptor beta chains from the same sample are listed, as sequenced in a study of OX40 agonist ivuxolimab in advanced cancers. The assay was immunoSEQ multiplex PCR, and TCRdb's table has in-frame clones only and misses some. The repertoire has over 95,000 clones, 75% to 95% of them found once; the top ten carry 0.31%. The sample was CD4+ or CD8+ T cells sorted from blood, taken in a trial of the OX40 agonist ivuxolimab. These receptors were obtained from an adult with an advanced solid tumor such as melanoma, head and neck, liver or kidney cancer.

This clone was detected once. The CDR3: CASSPTTVRGYTF. CDR3 nucleotide sequence: TGTGCCAGCAGCCCTACGACCGTGAGGGGCTACACCTTC. The chain combines TRBV11-2 with TRBJ1-2, with D hard to call. The CDR3 length is 13 residues. Trimming shortened V by 5 bases and J by 8 bases, and 15 bases separated the two germline ends. In germline, CDR1 is SGHAT, CDR2 FQNNGV.

The V call is TRBV6-6, the J call TRBJ1-5; possibly TRBD1 for D (6 bases). CDR1 is MNHNY and CDR2 is SVGAGI in the germline V gene (reference sequence). The CDR3 sequence is 12 residues long. Trimming took 5 bases from V and 8 from J, leaving 10 bases between them. CDR3 sequence (DNA): TGTGCCAGCAGTCGGAGGGGGGAGCCCCAGCATTTT. Its translation is CASSRRGEPQHF.

The chain employs TRBV2 and TRBJ1-3; D is undetermined. V lost 1 base and J 5 bases, leaving 12 bases between the germline ends. This CDR3 contains 15 residues. Germline V CDR1 and CDR2: SNHLY, FYNNEI. CDR3 bases: TGTGCCAGCAGTGAAGGAGGGTGGGGAAGAAACACCATATATTTT. Amino acids: CASSEGGWGRNTIYF.

This chain links TRBV7-2 with TRBJ2-7; tentative D call: TRBD2 (6 bases). The CDR3 consists of 14 residues. Germline V gives CDR1 SGHTA, CDR2 FQGNSA. Trimming left V 1 base short and J 0 bases short, with 7 bases between. CDR3 loop: CASSLVGSSYEQYF. The CDR3 bases are TGTGCCAGCAGCTTAGTCGGGAGCTCCTACGAGCAGTACTTC.

V gene TRBV5-1 combines with J gene TRBJ2-7; D tentatively fits TRBD1 or TRBD2 (5 bases each). Germline lookup yields CDR1 SGHRS and CDR2 YFSETQ. Trimming cost V 1 base and J 2 bases, with 13 bases left between them. CDR3 length equals 15 residues. DNA for the CDR3: TGCGCCAGCAGCTTGACCGGGACCCCCACCTACGAGCAGTACTTC. It encodes CASSLTGTPTYEQYF.

The V and J genes are TRBV6-5 and TRBJ2-2, with D possibly being TRBD1 (5 bases). V was cut by 8 bases and J by 0 bases, with 10 bases left in between. CDR1 and CDR2 (germline): MNHEY, SVGAGI. The CDR3 covers 14 residues. The CDR3, as DNA: TGTGCCAGCCTCGACAGAGCGAACACCGGGGAGCTGTTTTTT. Amino acid sequence: CASLDRANTGELFF.

Concerning this clone: The junction shows a germline mismatch at one end, possibly a read error. This sample includes further DNA sequences coding for the same CDR3. The chain has TRBV7-9 and TRBJ2-7; TRBD1 matches at 12 bases. CDR1 is SEHNR and CDR2 is FQNEAQ in the germline V gene (reference sequence). The CDR3 is 16 amino acids. The CDR3, as DNA: TGTGCCAGCAGCTTGGGGACAGGGGGCGGTCACGACGAGCAGTACTTT. Protein: CASSLGTGGGHDEQYF.

The chain couples TRBV5-6 to TRBJ2-7, with TRBD1 matching over 7 bases. Germline V gene sequence: CDR1 SGHDT, CDR2 YYEEEE. V was pared by 1 base and J by 3 bases, with 4 bases of the junction left unmatched. The CDR3 has 14 amino acids. CDR3: CASSLQGTVYEQYF. The DNA of the CDR3 is TGTGCCAGCAGCTTGCAGGGGACAGTCTACGAGCAGTACTTC.

This clone was found a few times. The chain combines TRBV28 with TRBJ1-5, with D perhaps TRBD1 (5 bases). This CDR3 comprises 12 residues. V was pared by 5 bases and J by 7 bases, with 9 bases between. Germline CDR1 and CDR2: MDHEN and SYDVKM. CDR3 nucleotide sequence: TGTGCCAGCAGTCCCTGGGGGCAGCCCCAGCATTTT. Translation gives CASSPWGQPQHF.

The gene calls are TRBV28 and TRBJ1-6; maybe TRBD1 (6 bases). The V end was cut by 6 bases, the J end by 7 bases, with 19 bases between. Germline V gene sequence: CDR1 MDHEN, CDR2 SYDVKM. This CDR3 is 16 amino acids long. CDR3 bases: TGTGCCAGCAGGACTAGACAGGTCGCGGTAAATTCACCCCTCCACTTT. Protein: CASRTRQVAVNSPLHF.

The J gene is TRBJ2-5, the V gene TRBV5-1, with 9 bases identical to TRBD1. Matching the DNA end better, TRBJ2-7 makes the J call doubtful. Germline CDR1 and CDR2: SGHRS and YFSETQ. This CDR3 contains 14 residues. The CDR3 reads CASSAGQGSDEQYF. The CDR3 coding sequence is TGCGCCAGCAGCGCCGGACAGGGGTCTGACGAGCAGTACTTC.

The rearrangement uses TRBV9 and TRBJ2-1, with a possible D match to TRBD2 (5 bases). In germline, CDR1 is SGDLS, CDR2 YYNGEE. The V end lost 0 bases, the J end lost 3 bases, and 10 bases lay between the germline ends. The CDR3 totals 15 residues. CDR3 bases: TGTGCCAGCAGCGTAGCTAGCAGCAACTACAATGAGCAGTTCTTC. Translating it yields CASSVASSNYNEQFF.

The chain employs TRBV27 and TRBJ2-1, with D possibly TRBD2 on 5 matching bases. Germline V gene lookup returns CDR1 MNHEY and CDR2 SMNVEV (reference sequence). This CDR3 has 13 amino acids. V lost 6 bases to trimming and J lost 4 bases, with 10 bases between them. In nucleotides, the CDR3 is TGTGCCAGCAGGTCCCGGGGTTACAATGAGCAGTTCTTC. Translating gives CASRSRGYNEQFF.

This chain connects TRBV4-3 to TRBJ2-7; 9 bases align to TRBD2. The CDR3 spans 17 residues. The V and J ends lost 0 bases and 6 bases, in that order; junction bases with no gene match: 12. Germline assignment: CDR1 LGHNA and CDR2 YSLEER. The CDR3 nucleotides are TGCGCCAGCAGCCAAGATGTGGGCGGGAGGGCCAGGCTCGAGCAGTACTTC. It codes for CASSQDVGGRARLEQYF.

This chain connects TRBV4-3 to TRBJ2-5, with D possibly TRBD2 on 5 matching bases. The J call may be wrong; the DNA end is better matched by TRBJ2-7. CDR1 and CDR2 from the germline V gene are LGHNA and YSLEER. The CDR3 is 14 amino acids. The CDR3 coding sequence is TGCGCCAGCAGCCAAGATCACGGGATCTACGAGCAGTACTTC. Its translation: CASSQDHGIYEQYF.

The chain joins TRBV7-8 to TRBJ1-5; 7 positions match TRBD1. Germline trimming cut 5 bases from V and 0 bases from J; bases unmatched to any gene: 16. The CDR3 loop spans 19 amino acids. Germline V gene sequence: CDR1 SGHVS, CDR2 FQNEAQ. The CDR3 nucleotides are TGTGCCAGCAGCGTAACCGGGACAGAAAGGACCCATAGCAATCAGCCCCAGCATTTT. Protein product: CASSVTGTERTHSNQPQHF.

The V gene is TRBV19, the J gene TRBJ2-7, with 10 bases lining up with TRBD1. CDR3 length equals 14 residues. From germline, CDR1 is LNHDA and CDR2 SQIVND (reference sequence). Germline trimming cut 4 bases from V and 2 bases from J; bases unmatched to any gene: 2. CDR3 sequence reads: CASSTGQGAYEQYF. CDR3 nucleotide sequence: TGTGCCAGTAGTACCGGACAGGGGGCCTACGAGCAGTACTTC.

This chain connects TRBV5-5 to TRBJ2-2; the D gene is possibly TRBD1 (5 bases). Germline-derived CDR1 and CDR2 are SGHKS and YYEKEE (reference sequence). The CDR3 extends over 15 amino acids. V was trimmed by 0 bases and J by 6 bases, leaving 12 bases between them. CDR3 sequence (DNA): TGTGCCAGCAGCTTGGCCCCCAGGGATGCCGGGGAGCTGTTTTTT. Translated, it gives CASSLAPRDAGELFF.

About this clone: Other nucleotide sequences from this sample produce the same CDR3. The rearrangement links TRBV28 to TRBJ2-3; 7 positions agree with TRBD2. Germline trimming cut 5 bases from V and 1 base from J; bases unmatched to any gene: 6. The CDR3 is 15 amino acids. The germline V gene has CDR1 MDHEN and CDR2 SYDVKM. DNA for the CDR3: TGTGCCAGCAGTCTTGGACTAGTAGGCACAGATACGCAGTATTTT. It translates to CASSLGLVGTDTQYF.

This clone was seen only once. The rearrangement joins TRBV20-1 to TRBJ2-1; D is uncertain. CDR3 length: 11 residues. Germline V gives CDR1 DFQATT, CDR2 SNEGSKA (reference sequence). V was shortened by 2 bases and J by 4 bases, with 3 bases between the two germline ends. In nucleotides, the CDR3 is TGCAGTGCTAGACCGTACAATGAGCAGTTCTTC. Its protein product is CSARPYNEQFF.

The chain employs TRBV19 and TRBJ2-5, with TRBD2 identical over 13 bases. V shed 4 bases and J 2 bases; nucleotides not matched to a gene: 1. The CDR3 extends over 15 amino acids. Germline V gives CDR1 LNHDA, CDR2 SQIVND (reference sequence). The CDR3, as DNA: TGTGCCAGTAGTAGGACTAGCGGGGGACAAGAGACCCAGTACTTC. Translated, it gives CASSRTSGGQETQYF.

The CDR3 sequence is CASSQGTGSPYNEQFF. In nucleotides, the CDR3 is TGCGCCAGCAGCCAAGGGACAGGGAGTCCCTACAATGAGCAGTTCTTC. V and J are TRBV4-1 and TRBJ2-1; the match to TRBD1 covers 8 bases. Germline-derived CDR1 and CDR2 are MGHRA and YSYEKL. The CDR3 has 16 residues. Germline trimming cut 1 base from V and 2 bases from J; bases unmatched to any gene: 4.

The V call is TRBV7-8, the J call TRBJ1-5, with TRBD1 matching 10 bases. With V trimmed by 2 bases and J by 4 bases, 5 bases remained unmatched. This CDR3 has 16 residues. Per the germline V gene, CDR1 is SGHVS and CDR2 is FQNEAQ. The CDR3 loop is CASSLLAGQGNQPQHF. In DNA form, the CDR3 reads TGTGCCAGCAGCTTACTTGCGGGACAGGGGAATCAGCCCCAGCATTTT.

The chain uses TRBV5-1 and TRBJ2-2; no clear D gene. The CDR3 runs 14 residues. Per germline, CDR1 SGHRS and CDR2 YFSETQ. Trimming removed 4 bases from V and 3 bases from J, with 10 bases in between. In DNA form, the CDR3 reads TGCGCCAGCAGCCCGGTTGGGGACACCGGGGAGCTGTTTTTT. Translating gives CASSPVGDTGELFF. Together with reference TRBV5-1 and TRBJ2-2, the CDR3 gives the full variable domain: KAGVTQTPRYLIKTRGQQVTLSCSPISGHRSVSWYQQTPGQGLQFLFEYFSETQRNKGNFPGRFSGRQFSNSRSEMNVSTLELGDSALYLCASSPVGDTGELFFGEGSRLTVL.

The CDR3 bases are TGTGCCAGCAGCCGAGCTACCGAGGCCGGGACAGGGGTTCCTGAAGCTTTCTTT. Protein product: CASSRATEAGTGVPEAFF. This chain connects TRBV4-2 to TRBJ1-1; 10 nucleotides align to TRBD1. The V gene end was trimmed by 4 bases and the J gene end by 6 bases; junction bases not matched to a gene: 17. In germline, CDR1 is LGHNA, CDR2 YNFKEQ. This CDR3 region has 18 residues.

The CDR3 DNA follows: TGTGCCAGCTCACTAGGACAGGGTGGCACCGGGGAGCTGTTTTTT. It codes for CASSLGQGGTGELFF. V and J are TRBV18 and TRBJ2-2, with 8 bases identical to TRBD1. The ends lost 4 bases at V and 4 bases at J; junction bases unmatched: 5. The CDR3 contains 15 residues. Germline CDR1 is KGHSH and CDR2 is LQKENI.

The table lists this clone with a count of one. The chain is built from TRBV7-2 and TRBJ2-1; tentatively, D is TRBD1 (5 bases). This CDR3 comprises 11 residues. V gave up 1 base and J gave up 14 bases, with 9 bases separating them. CDR1 and CDR2 (germline): SGHTA, FQGNSA. The CDR3 DNA follows: TGTGCCAGCAGCTTAGAAACAGGCAAGTTCTTC. This codes for CASSLETGKFF.

The DNA for the CDR3 is TGTGCCAGCAGCCCGACTAGCGGGAGGAAGTACGAGCAGTACTTC. This codes for CASSPTSGRKYEQYF. V usage is TRBV7-8 and J usage is TRBJ2-7; 13 bases agree with TRBD2. The CDR3 is 15 residues long. V dropped 5 bases and J dropped 4; count of bases not matched to a gene: 5. Germline CDR1 reads SGHVS; CDR2 reads FQNEAQ.